Listed here are 21 T cell receptor beta chains from one sample, sequenced in a study of cytomegalovirus exposure and HLA in healthy donors. The PCR ran on 60 Vbeta and 13 Jbeta primers. Profiling relied on immunoSEQ multiplex PCR, and the TCRdb table lists in-frame clones only, not all of them. The listing records some 120,000 clones. Input material: PBMCs. The origin of the receptors is a man aged 25 to 40 in good health and CMV-seronegative.

The V call is TRBV2, the J call TRBJ2-1; 8 bases map to TRBD1. In germline, CDR1 is SNHLY, CDR2 FYNNEI. J lost 9 bases, V lost 6 bases, and 13 bases had no gene match. The CDR3 covers 15 residues. The CDR3 loop reads CASRADRASEGEQFF. The CDR3 DNA reads as TGTGCCAGCAGGGCGGACAGGGCTAGTGAGGGTGAGCAGTTCTTC.

This chain connects TRBV18 to TRBJ2-2; D remains unclear. Germline V gene data show CDR1 as KGHSH and CDR2 as LQKENI. V dropped 1 base and J dropped 0 bases, with 6 bases sitting between them. The CDR3 loop spans 15 amino acids. The CDR3 DNA sequence: TGTGCCAGCTCACCACTCCCCTCGAACACCGGGGAGCTGTTTTTT. Its translation: CASSPLPSNTGELFF.

By frequency, this clone is medium-sized. This chain links TRBV6-6 with TRBJ2-7, with 12 bases fitting TRBD2. The ends lost 6 bases at V and 6 bases at J; junction bases unmatched: 6. Germline CDR1 MNHNY, CDR2 SVGAGI (reference sequence). The CDR3 contains 14 residues. The CDR3: CASSRLAGVGEQYF. CDR3 nucleotides: TGTGCCAGCAGCCGACTAGCGGGAGTTGGCGAGCAGTACTTC.

This chain links TRBV7-9 with TRBJ2-7; 10 bases align to TRBD2. V dropped 4 bases and J dropped 0; count of bases not matched to a gene: 6. The CDR3 covers 16 residues. Looked up from germline, CDR1 is SEHNR and CDR2 is FQNEAQ (reference sequence). CDR3 amino acids: CASSYPTSGTSYEQYF. CDR3 sequence (DNA): TGTGCCAGCAGCTATCCTACTAGCGGGACCTCCTACGAGCAGTACTTC.

V usage is TRBV5-4 and J usage is TRBJ1-3; the match to TRBD1 covers 8 bases. CDR1 and CDR2 from the germline V gene are SGHNT and YYREEE (reference sequence). The junction had 7 bases not matched to a gene; V was cut back by 1 base and J by 4 bases. This CDR3 contains 16 residues. The CDR3 coding sequence is TGTGCCAGCAGCTTGAGGCAGGGGGCTTCAGGAAACACCATATATTTT. Translation: CASSLRQGASGNTIYF.

The V call is TRBV7-9, the J call TRBJ1-5; 8 bases line up with TRBD1. The CDR3 is made up of 13 amino acids. Trimming took 4 bases from V and 5 from J; bases not matched to a gene: 1. Germline lookup yields CDR1 SEHNR and CDR2 FQNEAQ (reference sequence). CDR3 nucleotides: TGTGCCAGCAGCTCGACAGGGGATCAGCCCCAGCATTTT. Translation gives CASSSTGDQPQHF.

This chain connects TRBV6-5 to TRBJ1-4, with a weak D call TRBD1 (6 bases). V was trimmed by 2 bases and J by 7 bases, leaving 14 bases between them. The CDR3 extends over 15 amino acids. Germline V gives CDR1 MNHEY, CDR2 SVGAGI. The chain's CDR3 is CASSYEGVESEKLFF. CDR3 DNA sequence: TGTGCCAGCAGTTACGAGGGGGTCGAGAGTGAAAAACTGTTTTTT.

The rearrangement uses TRBV27 and TRBJ1-1; no clear D. CDR1 is MNHEY and CDR2 is SMNVEV in the germline V gene (reference sequence). This CDR3 is built from 15 residues. Trimming took 0 bases from V and 4 from J, leaving 12 bases between them. CDR3 DNA sequence: TGTGCCAGCAGTTTATCGATCACCTGGGCCACTGAAGCTTTCTTT. This codes for CASSLSITWATEAFF.

The rearrangement uses TRBV7-2 and TRBJ1-2, with D hard to call. CDR3 length: 14 amino acids. V lost 0 bases to trimming and J lost 1 base, with 6 bases between them. Germline CDR1 is SGHTA and CDR2 is FQGNSA. The chain's CDR3 is CASSLAQVNYGYTF. CDR3 sequence (DNA): TGTGCCAGCAGCTTAGCGCAGGTTAACTATGGCTACACCTTC.

The chain is built from TRBV10-3 and TRBJ1-3, with D hard to call. Germline V gene sequence: CDR1 ENHRY, CDR2 SYGVKD. The CDR3 totals 15 residues. Between the trimmed V and J ends, which lost 0 bases and 4 bases, there was a span of 10 bases. CDR3 sequence (DNA): TGTGCCATCAGTGAGTCACCCGGGTCGGGAAACACCATATATTTT. It codes for CAISESPGSGNTIYF.

The gene calls are TRBV4-1 and TRBJ1-2, with 8 bases that match TRBD1. Germline loops: CDR1 MGHRA, CDR2 YSYEKL. This CDR3 has 14 amino acids. J gave up 6 bases and V 3 bases, and 6 bases lay outside the gene matches. As DNA, the CDR3 is TGCGCCAGCAGCCACCCGGGACAGGTCCATGGCTACACCTTC. It is translated as CASSHPGQVHGYTF.

This chain uses TRBV19 with TRBJ2-1; TRBD2 is a possible D gene (5 bases). Germline V gene sequence: CDR1 LNHDA, CDR2 SQIVND (reference sequence). The V gene lost 6 bases and the J gene lost 6 bases, with 18 bases spanning the gap. The CDR3 is made up of 15 amino acids. The CDR3 region has the DNA TGTGCCAGTAGCGGACTCTCTTGGGGTAGCAATGAGCAGTTCTTC. It translates to CASSGLSWGSNEQFF.

The chain links TRBV25-1 to TRBJ2-7; TRBD2 is a possible D gene (6 bases). Trimming cost V 7 bases and J 2 bases, with 12 bases left between them. Germline-derived CDR1 and CDR2 are MGHDK and SYGVNS. This CDR3 is built from 13 residues. CDR3 sequence: CASTSRGTYEQYF. The CDR3 bases are TGTGCCAGCACCTCCCGGGGGACCTACGAGCAGTACTTC.

The chain employs TRBV27 and TRBJ2-7; TRBD2 matches at 8 bases. Per the germline V gene, CDR1 is MNHEY and CDR2 is SMNVEV (reference sequence). Losses at the gene ends were 0 bases for V and 5 bases for J; bases not matched to a gene: 9. The CDR3 contains 16 residues. CDR3 protein: CASSLSGPGLVNEQYF. CDR3 sequence (DNA): TGTGCCAGCAGTTTATCGGGCCCGGGACTAGTTAACGAGCAGTACTTC.

V and J are TRBV5-4 and TRBJ2-7; 8 nucleotides match TRBD2. The CDR3 has 14 residues. The V gene's germline CDR1 is SGHNT and CDR2 YYREEE (reference sequence). With 1 base clipped from V and 2 bases from J, the junction kept 2 bases outside the gene matches. This chain's CDR3 is CASSLKAGAYEQYF. CDR3 nucleotide sequence: TGTGCCAGCAGCTTGAAAGCGGGAGCCTACGAGCAGTACTTC.

V is TRBV5-6 and J is TRBJ2-1, with D perhaps matching TRBD2 (6 bases). The CDR3 totals 15 residues. The germline V and J ends were trimmed by 6 bases and 4 bases, with 17 bases remaining between them. CDR1 and CDR2 from the germline V gene are SGHDT and YYEEEE. The CDR3 DNA reads as TGTGCCAGCACCCAAAGTGGAGGGAGATACAATGAGCAGTTCTTC. Translating it yields CASTQSGGRYNEQFF.

This chain connects TRBV5-1 to TRBJ2-4; TRBD2 aligns across 9 bases. V lost 0 bases, J lost 8 bases, and 6 bases stayed unmatched. The CDR3 runs to 15 residues. Germline assignment: CDR1 SGHRS and CDR2 YFSETQ. The CDR3 region has the DNA TGCGCCAGCAGCTTGGTTGCGGGAGGGCTACACATTCAGTACTTC. Translation: CASSLVAGGLHIQYF.

The chain links TRBV5-1 to TRBJ2-5; maybe TRBD2 (6 bases). With the DNA end fitting TRBJ2-7 better, the J assignment may be wrong. Germline CDR1 SGHRS, CDR2 YFSETQ. The CDR3 is 15 residues long. CDR3 DNA: TGCGCCAGCAGCTTGGGGGGCGGGGATGCCTACGAGCAGTACTTC. Protein product: CASSLGGGDAYEQYF.

The chain couples TRBV28 to TRBJ2-7, with D possibly TRBD2 on 5 matching bases. This CDR3 is 12 amino acids long. Germline V gene sequence: CDR1 MDHEN, CDR2 SYDVKM. V gave up 10 bases and J gave up 3 bases, with 13 bases separating them. CDR3 sequence reads: CATGEGNYEQYF. In DNA form, the CDR3 reads TGTGCCACAGGAGAGGGAAACTACGAGCAGTACTTC.

The chain employs TRBV6-1 and TRBJ2-5; tentative D call: TRBD1 (6 bases). Germline values: CDR1 MNHNS, CDR2 SASEGT. This CDR3 comprises 15 residues. The V end lost 5 bases, the J end lost 3 bases, and 16 bases lay between the germline ends. Written as DNA, the CDR3 is TGTGCCAGCAGTACACTCGGGACATACGAAGAGACCCAGTACTTC. Protein sequence: CASSTLGTYEETQYF.

This rearrangement joins TRBV6-6 to TRBJ1-5; TRBD1 aligns across 7 bases. Unmatched junction bases numbered 10, after V lost 8 bases and J lost 6 bases. CDR1 is MNHNY, CDR2 SVGAGI, per germline (reference sequence). The CDR3 totals 14 residues. Here the CDR3 DNA reads TGTGCCAGCTGGGACAGAGGGGCGACTCAGCCCCAGCATTTT. As protein: CASWDRGATQPQHF.